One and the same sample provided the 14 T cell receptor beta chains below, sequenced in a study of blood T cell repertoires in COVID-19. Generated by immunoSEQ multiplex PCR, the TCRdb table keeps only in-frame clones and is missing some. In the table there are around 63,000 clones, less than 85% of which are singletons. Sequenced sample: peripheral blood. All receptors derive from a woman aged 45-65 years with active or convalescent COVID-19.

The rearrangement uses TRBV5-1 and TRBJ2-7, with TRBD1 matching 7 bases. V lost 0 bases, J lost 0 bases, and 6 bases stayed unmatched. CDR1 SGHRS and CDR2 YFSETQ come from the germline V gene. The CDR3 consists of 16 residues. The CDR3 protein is CASSLVGDSPSYEQYF. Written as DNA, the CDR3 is TGCGCCAGCAGCTTGGTGGGGGACAGCCCCTCCTACGAGCAGTACTTC.

The CDR3 here is CASSYSNLAGGQFF. CDR3 in DNA: TGTGCCAGCAGTTACTCGAACCTAGCGGGAGGGCAGTTCTTC. The J gene is TRBJ2-1, the V gene TRBV6-6; 11 nucleotides line up with TRBD2. V gave up 0 bases and J gave up 12 bases; unmatched junction bases: 4. This CDR3 spans 14 amino acids. Germline V gives CDR1 MNHNY, CDR2 SVGAGI (reference sequence).

This CDR3 reads CASSLAGEAYEQYF. DNA of the CDR3: TGCGCCAGCAGCTTGGCTGGTGAGGCCTACGAGCAGTACTTC. The chain uses TRBV5-1 and TRBJ2-7; no clear D gene. This CDR3 is 14 amino acids long. Germline CDR1 and CDR2: SGHRS and YFSETQ. Between the trimmed V and J ends, which lost 0 bases and 2 bases, there was a span of 9 bases.

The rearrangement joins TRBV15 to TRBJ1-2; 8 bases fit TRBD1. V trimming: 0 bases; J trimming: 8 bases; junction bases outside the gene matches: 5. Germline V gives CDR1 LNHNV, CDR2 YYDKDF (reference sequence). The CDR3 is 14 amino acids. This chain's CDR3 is CATSRDRGTGGYTF. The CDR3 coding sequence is TGTGCCACCAGCAGAGATCGAGGGACAGGAGGCTACACCTTC.

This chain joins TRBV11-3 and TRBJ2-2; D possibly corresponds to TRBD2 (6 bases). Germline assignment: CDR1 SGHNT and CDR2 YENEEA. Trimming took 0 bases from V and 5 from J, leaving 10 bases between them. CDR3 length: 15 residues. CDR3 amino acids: CASSLEGAGTGELFF. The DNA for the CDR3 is TGTGCCAGCAGCTTAGAAGGCGCGGGGACCGGGGAGCTGTTTTTT.

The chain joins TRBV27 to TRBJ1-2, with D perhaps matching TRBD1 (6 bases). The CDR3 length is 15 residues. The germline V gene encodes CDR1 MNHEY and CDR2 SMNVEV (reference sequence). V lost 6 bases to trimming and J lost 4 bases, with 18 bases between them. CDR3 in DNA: TGTGCCAGCAGGGAAAGGGGGACAAGAATCTATGGCTACACCTTC. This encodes CASRERGTRIYGYTF.

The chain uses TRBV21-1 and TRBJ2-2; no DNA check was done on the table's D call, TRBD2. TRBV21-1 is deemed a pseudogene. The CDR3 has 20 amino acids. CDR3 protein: CASSKVSQVLAGIGTGELFF. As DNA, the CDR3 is TGTGCCAGCAGCAAAGTTAGTCAGGTTCTCGCGGGAATCGGGACCGGGGAGCTGTTTTTT.

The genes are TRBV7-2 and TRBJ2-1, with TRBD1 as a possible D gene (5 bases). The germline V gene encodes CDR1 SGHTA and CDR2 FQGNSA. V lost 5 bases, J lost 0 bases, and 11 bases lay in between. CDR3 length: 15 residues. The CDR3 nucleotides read TGTGCCAGCAGCACACGACAGAGCTCCTACAATGAGCAGTTCTTC. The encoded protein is CASSTRQSSYNEQFF.

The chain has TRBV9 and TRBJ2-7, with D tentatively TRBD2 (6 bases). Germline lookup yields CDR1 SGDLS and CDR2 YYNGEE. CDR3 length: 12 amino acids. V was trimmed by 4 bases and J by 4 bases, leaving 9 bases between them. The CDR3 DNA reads TGTGCCAGCAGCCCCCGGGGGTACGAGCAGTACTTC. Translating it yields CASSPRGYEQYF.

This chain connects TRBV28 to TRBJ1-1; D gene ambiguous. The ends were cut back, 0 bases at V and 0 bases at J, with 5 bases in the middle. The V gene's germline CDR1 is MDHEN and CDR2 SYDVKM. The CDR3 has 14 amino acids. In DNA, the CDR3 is TGTGCCAGCAGTTTATGGCAGATGAACACTGAAGCTTTCTTT. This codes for CASSLWQMNTEAFF.

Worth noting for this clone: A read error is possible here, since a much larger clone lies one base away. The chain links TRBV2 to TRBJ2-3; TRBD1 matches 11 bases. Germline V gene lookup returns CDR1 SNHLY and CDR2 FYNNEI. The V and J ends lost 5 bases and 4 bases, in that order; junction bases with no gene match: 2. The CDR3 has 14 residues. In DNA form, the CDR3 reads TGTGCCAGCAGTCGGACAGGGGGCGCAGATACGCAGTATTTT. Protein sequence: CASSRTGGADTQYF.

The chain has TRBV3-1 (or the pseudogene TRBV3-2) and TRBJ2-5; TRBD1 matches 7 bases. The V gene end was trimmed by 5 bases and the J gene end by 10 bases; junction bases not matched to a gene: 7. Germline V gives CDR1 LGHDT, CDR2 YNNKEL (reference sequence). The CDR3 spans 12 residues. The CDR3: CASSSFRQGQYF. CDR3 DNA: TGTGCCAGCAGCAGCTTCCGACAGGGCCAGTACTTC.

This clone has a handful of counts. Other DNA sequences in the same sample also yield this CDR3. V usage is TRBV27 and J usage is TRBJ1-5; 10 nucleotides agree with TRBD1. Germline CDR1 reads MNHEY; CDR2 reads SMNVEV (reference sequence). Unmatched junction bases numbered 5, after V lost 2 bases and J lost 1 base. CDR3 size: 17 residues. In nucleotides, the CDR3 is TGTGCCAGCAGTTTAGCCTCGGGACAGGGGAGCAATCAGCCCCAGCATTTT. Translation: CASSLASGQGSNQPQHF.

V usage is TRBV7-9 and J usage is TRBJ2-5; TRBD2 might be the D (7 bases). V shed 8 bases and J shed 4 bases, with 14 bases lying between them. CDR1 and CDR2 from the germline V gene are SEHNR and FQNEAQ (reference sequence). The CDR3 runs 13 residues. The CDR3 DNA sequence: TGTGCCAGCTGGGGGGGCGAAAGAGAGACCCAGTACTTC. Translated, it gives CASWGGERETQYF.